These 16 T cell receptor beta chains originate from one sample sequenced in a study of PD-1 blockade in classical Hodgkin lymphoma. The sample's time point: cycle 4 day 1 (C4D1), after less than seven weeks of nivolumab. Brentuximab vedotin exposure varied, and every patient relapsed after autologous stem cell transplantation. Only in-frame clones appear in the TCRdb table, and some are missing; sequencing was by immunoSEQ multiplex PCR. This table holds more than 85,000 clones, more than 70% found once. The material was peripheral blood mononuclear cells (PBMCs), obtained before the fourth cycle of nivolumab. All receptors derive from a human donor with classical Hodgkin lymphoma.

As DNA, the CDR3 is TGTGCCAGCAGCTTAGGTTGGCGCGGAGAGACCCAGTACTTC. Its protein product is CASSLGWRGETQYF. The rearrangement joins TRBV7-2 to TRBJ2-5, with D uncertain. Trimming left V 1 base short and J 4 bases short, with 10 bases between. The length of the CDR3 is 14 residues. The germline V gene encodes CDR1 SGHTA and CDR2 FQGNSA.

This clone came up a few times. This rearrangement joins TRBV18 to TRBJ2-7; the D is unclear. This CDR3 is built from 13 residues. Germline V CDR1 and CDR2: KGHSH, LQKENI. Trimming left V 3 bases short and J 0 bases short, with 6 bases between. CDR3 DNA: TGTGCCAGCTCACCTGGTTACTCCTACGAGCAGTACTTC. Its protein product is CASSPGYSYEQYF.

V usage is TRBV5-1 and J usage is TRBJ2-1, with 7 bases fitting TRBD2. J was trimmed by 15 bases and V by 0 bases; bases with no gene match: 9. This CDR3 is 13 amino acids long. CDR1 and CDR2 from the germline V gene are SGHRS and YFSETQ. The CDR3 DNA is TGCGCCAGCAGCTTGGTTGTAGGAGCGGGAATGTTCTTC. Amino acids: CASSLVVGAGMFF.

The chain is built from TRBV5-6 and TRBJ2-5, with 8 bases fitting TRBD1. This CDR3 has 14 residues. V was pared by 3 bases and J by 5 bases, with 6 bases of the junction left unmatched. CDR1 and CDR2 from the germline V gene are SGHDT and YYEEEE. The CDR3 DNA sequence: TGTGCCAGCAGCTCACAGGGGGGCCGCGAGACCCAGTACTTC. Translated: CASSSQGGRETQYF.

This chain joins TRBV5-4 and TRBJ2-1; D gene unclear. The CDR3 has 15 amino acids. With 4 bases removed from V and 0 bases from J, the gap between germline ends came to 11 bases. Germline CDR1 SGHNT, CDR2 YYREEE (reference sequence). CDR3 sequence reads: CASSPQTSSYNEQFF. Here the CDR3 DNA reads TGTGCCAGCAGCCCTCAGACGAGCTCCTACAATGAGCAGTTCTTC.

The chain uses TRBV30 and TRBJ1-2; no firm D call. Trimming cost V 0 bases and J 1 base, with 6 bases left between them. CDR1 and CDR2 from the germline V gene are GTSNPN and SVGIG (reference sequence). The CDR3 length is 13 residues. The CDR3 sequence: CAWSVMVNYGYTF. The CDR3 DNA reads as TGTGCCTGGAGTGTAATGGTTAACTATGGCTACACCTTC.

The chain employs TRBV7-9 and TRBJ2-6; D call uncertain. The CDR3 is 18 amino acids. Trimming stripped 2 bases from V and 5 bases from J, with 19 bases between. From germline, CDR1 is SEHNR and CDR2 FQNEAQ (reference sequence). DNA of the CDR3: TGTGCCAGCAGCTTAAGTGTATCAGACCCGTCTAGGGCCAACGTCCTGACTTTC. The encoded protein is CASSLSVSDPSRANVLTF.

The CDR3 coding sequence is TGTGCCAGCAGCCCTCCGGGATCCAACGAGCAGTACTTC. It yields the protein CASSPPGSNEQYF. The V call is TRBV11-2, the J call TRBJ2-7; tentatively, D is TRBD2 (5 bases). The CDR3 is 13 residues long. Germline CDR1 is SGHAT and CDR2 is FQNNGV. Trimming removed 5 bases from V and 5 bases from J, with 13 bases in between. The whole variable domain, filled in from reference TRBV11-2 and TRBJ2-7, reads EAGVAQSPRYKIIEKRQSVAFWCNPISGHATLYWYQQILGQGPKLLIQFQNNGVVDDSQLPKDRFSAERLKGVDSTLKIQPAKLEDSAVYLCASSPPGSNEQYFGPGTRLTVT.

The chain couples TRBV5-6 to TRBJ2-3; D not resolved. Germline V CDR1 and CDR2: SGHDT, YYEEEE. V was clipped by 0 bases and J by 5 bases, with 4 bases between them. This CDR3 is built from 12 residues. CDR3 coding DNA: TGTGCCAGCAGCTTGGCGGTAGATACGCAGTATTTT. This codes for CASSLAVDTQYF.

The V call is TRBV5-8, the J call TRBJ2-2; D tentatively fits TRBD1 or TRBD2 (5 bases each). Germline V gives CDR1 SGHTS, CDR2 YDEGEE. CDR3 length: 16 residues. The V end was cut by 4 bases, the J end by 3 bases, with 16 bases between. CDR3 region: CASSRTGTQYTGELFF. The CDR3 DNA sequence: TGTGCCAGCAGCCGCACCGGGACCCAGTACACCGGGGAGCTGTTTTTT. The full variable domain, in which reference TRBV5-8 and TRBJ2-2 provide the parts outside the CDR3, is EAGVTQSPTHLIKTRGQQATLRCSPISGHTSVYWYQQALGLGLQFLLWYDEGEERNRGNFPPRFSGRQFPNYSSELNVNALELEDSALYLCASSRTGTQYTGELFFGEGSRLTVL.

This clone has more than one count but fewer than ten. This CDR3 reads CASSPLHLGERGTDTQYF. CDR3 coding DNA: TGCGCCAGCAGTCCACTTCACCTGGGCGAGCGGGGCACAGATACGCAGTATTTT. V gene TRBV4-1 combines with J gene TRBJ2-3; D is perhaps TRBD2 (6 bases). Per the germline V gene, CDR1 is MGHRA and CDR2 is YSYEKL. This CDR3 is 18 amino acids long. V dropped 6 bases and J dropped 1 base, with 23 bases sitting between them.

The J gene is TRBJ2-5, the V gene TRBV11-2, with 7 positions matching TRBD2. J lost 2 bases, V lost 5 bases, and 8 bases had no gene match. This CDR3 comprises 15 residues. Looked up from germline, CDR1 is SGHAT and CDR2 is FQNNGV. The CDR3 region is CASSPSPAGQETQYF. Here the CDR3 DNA reads TGTGCCAGCAGCCCGAGCCCAGCGGGGCAAGAGACCCAGTACTTC.

V and J are TRBV28 and TRBJ1-2; D is unresolved. The V gene's germline CDR1 is MDHEN and CDR2 SYDVKM. The ends were cut back, 3 bases at V and 8 bases at J, with 19 bases in the middle. This CDR3 has 15 amino acids. The CDR3 region is CASSFRPGAAEGYTF. CDR3 nucleotides: TGTGCCAGCAGTTTCCGGCCCGGAGCAGCCGAGGGCTACACCTTC.

V usage is TRBV14 and J usage is TRBJ2-7, with D perhaps TRBD2 (6 bases). Germline V gene lookup returns CDR1 SGHDN and CDR2 FVKESK. The CDR3 sequence is 15 residues long. V gave up 3 bases and J gave up 4 bases, with 16 bases separating them. The CDR3 DNA reads as TGTGCCAGCAGCCACCCTCGGGACTCCCGATACGAGCAGTACTTC. It encodes CASSHPRDSRYEQYF.

The rearrangement uses TRBV5-8 and TRBJ1-5; 12 nucleotides match TRBD1. The CDR3 sequence is 20 residues long. V shed 3 bases, J shed 4 bases, and the junction held 17 bases outside the gene matches. Germline V gives CDR1 SGHTS, CDR2 YDEGEE. DNA of the CDR3: TGTGCCAGCAGCTCATGGATGACCGGGACAGGGGGCCGAGCAAATCAGCCCCAGCATTTT. The encoded protein is CASSSWMTGTGGRANQPQHF.

The V call is TRBV30, the J call TRBJ2-2; TRBD2 aligns across 14 bases. The V gene end was trimmed by 3 bases and the J gene end by 7 bases; junction bases not matched to a gene: 13. The CDR3 has 18 amino acids. CDR1 and CDR2 from the germline V gene are GTSNPN and SVGIG (reference sequence). The CDR3 here is CAWRGTSGRPLKSGELFF. In DNA, the CDR3 is TGTGCCTGGAGGGGGACTAGCGGGAGACCCCTTAAGAGCGGGGAGCTGTTTTTT.